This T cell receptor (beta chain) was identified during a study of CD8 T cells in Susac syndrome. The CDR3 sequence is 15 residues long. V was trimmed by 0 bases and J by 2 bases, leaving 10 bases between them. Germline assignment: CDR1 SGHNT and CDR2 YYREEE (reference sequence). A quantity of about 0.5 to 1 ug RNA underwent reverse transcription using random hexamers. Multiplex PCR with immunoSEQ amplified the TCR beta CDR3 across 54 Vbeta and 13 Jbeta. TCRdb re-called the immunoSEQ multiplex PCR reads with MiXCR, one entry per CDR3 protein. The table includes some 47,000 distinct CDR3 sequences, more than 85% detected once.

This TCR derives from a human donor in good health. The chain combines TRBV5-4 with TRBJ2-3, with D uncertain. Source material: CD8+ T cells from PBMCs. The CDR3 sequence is CASSLEVANTDTQYF. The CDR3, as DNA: TGTGCCAGCAGCTTGGAGGTAGCCAACACAGATACGCAGTATTTT.